The sequence of this T cell receptor beta chain was determined in a study of T cells in Graves' hyperthyroidism and ophthalmopathy. Regarding the study as a whole: Ophthalmopathy, as predicted by the model, came a median about seven months after the prediction. Most expanded thyroid clonotypes above 0.001 also appeared in blood.

Trimming shortened V by 2 bases and J by 1 base, and 8 bases separated the two germline ends. The CDR3 runs to 15 residues. Germline values: CDR1 MNHEY, CDR2 SVGAGI. This clonotype was picked up many times. Its antigen remains unidentified. RNA transcripts gave rise to amplified TCR beta CDR3 regions. The HTBI primer set served for first-round RT-PCR of the TCR CDR3. MiXCR was run by TCRdb on the multiplex PCR reads, yielding one entry per CDR3 protein. The data show approximately 600,000 distinct CDR3 sequences, about 15% seen once. The sample, blood from the first hyperthyroidism diagnosis, precedes any ophthalmopathy symptoms. Cells are PBMCs isolated from around 10 ml of fresh blood.

The sample was blood. The clonotype was recovered from a woman aged 25 to 39 with Graves' hyperthyroidism that later progressed to Graves' ophthalmopathy. The chain combines TRBV6-5 with TRBJ1-4, with unresolved D. CDR3 amino acids: CASSYRTGTNEKLFF. The CDR3 DNA sequence: TGTGCCAGCAGTTACCGGACGGGAACTAATGAAAAACTGTTTTTT.